A selection of T cell receptor beta chains follows, all from one sample in a study of graft-versus-host responses after intestinal transplantation. The repertoire was sequenced with immunoSEQ multiplex PCR; TCRdb's copy has only in-frame clones and lacks some. The sample records over 45,000 clones, about 90% being singletons. Sequencing used PBMCs, obtained 26 days after transplant. Every receptor here comes from a human patient who received an intestinal transplant, so some T cells may come from the graft donor. CDR3s include the opening cysteine and the closing phenylalanine or tryptophan. Fields, in order: clone size, V gene, D gene, J gene, CDR3 protein, CDR3 DNA. A D gene is named only where the DNA matches it firmly. Size is omitted from some rows. Given values are once, few, many or a class for expanded clones.

clone size: .
V gene: TRBV6-6
D gene: TRBD2
J gene: TRBJ2-5
CDR3 protein: CASSLSVAGGQETQYF
CDR3 DNA: TGTGCCAGCAGTTTGTCCGTAGCGGGGGGTCAAGAGACCCAGTACTTC

clone size: .
V gene: TRBV5-4
D gene: TRBD1
J gene: TRBJ1-2
CDR3 protein: CASTFLDRANYGYTF
CDR3 DNA: TGTGCCAGCACCTTTCTGGACAGGGCTAACTATGGCTACACCTTC

clone size: .
V gene: TRBV6-1
D gene: .
J gene: TRBJ1-4
CDR3 protein: CASSATTGSNEKLFF
CDR3 DNA: TGTGCCAGCAGTGCCACGACAGGTTCCAATGAAAAACTGTTTTTT

clone size: .
V gene: TRBV2
D gene: .
J gene: TRBJ1-2
CDR3 protein: CASSERSYGYTF
CDR3 DNA: TGTGCCAGCAGTGAACGGAGCTATGGCTACACCTTC

clone size: .
V gene: TRBV2
D gene: TRBD2
J gene: TRBJ2-2
CDR3 protein: CASTRASGVPGELFF
CDR3 DNA: TGTGCCAGCACTCGGGCTAGCGGGGTCCCCGGGGAGCTGTTTTTT

clone size: .
V gene: TRBV4-1
D gene: .
J gene: TRBJ2-7
CDR3 protein: CASSQVLAYEQYF
CDR3 DNA: TGCGCCAGCAGCCAAGTATTAGCCTACGAGCAGTACTTC

clone size: .
V gene: TRBV19
D gene: TRBD2
J gene: TRBJ2-7
CDR3 protein: CASSLLGLAGAYSYEQYF
CDR3 DNA: TGTGCCAGTAGTCTTTTGGGCCTAGCGGGAGCTTACTCCTACGAGCAGTACTTC

clone size: .
V gene: TRBV2
D gene: TRBD1
J gene: TRBJ2-1
CDR3 protein: CASWTGFYNEQFF
CDR3 DNA: TGTGCCAGCTGGACAGGGTTTTACAATGAGCAGTTCTTC

clone size: .
V gene: TRBV5-6
D gene: TRBD2
J gene: TRBJ2-1
CDR3 protein: CASSPDRRGIYNEQFF
CDR3 DNA: TGTGCCAGCAGCCCTGATCGGCGGGGGATTTACAATGAGCAGTTCTTC

clone size: once
V gene: TRBV5-5
D gene: TRBD2
J gene: TRBJ2-5
CDR3 protein: CASRGPSGATQYF
CDR3 DNA: TGTGCCAGCAGGGGGCCTAGCGGTGCGACCCAGTACTTC

clone size: .
V gene: TRBV5-1
D gene: TRBD1
J gene: TRBJ1-2
CDR3 protein: CASSVDRGAGYTF
CDR3 DNA: TGCGCCAGCAGCGTAGACAGGGGTGCTGGCTACACCTTC

clone size: .
V gene: TRBV18
D gene: .
J gene: TRBJ2-1
CDR3 protein: CASSPTGTPNEQFF
CDR3 DNA: TGTGCCAGCTCACCCACCGGGACACCCAATGAGCAGTTCTTC

clone size: .
V gene: TRBV9
D gene: .
J gene: TRBJ1-1
CDR3 protein: CASSVTGLDTEAFF
CDR3 DNA: TGTGCCAGCAGTGTTACAGGGTTGGACACTGAAGCTTTCTTT

clone size: .
V gene: TRBV19
D gene: .
J gene: TRBJ1-1
CDR3 protein: CASSIRGPGDTEAFF
CDR3 DNA: TGTGCCAGTAGTATAAGGGGCCCAGGGGACACTGAAGCTTTCTTT

clone size: .
V gene: TRBV6-5
D gene: TRBD2
J gene: TRBJ2-3
CDR3 protein: CASSYSRGDPDTQYF
CDR3 DNA: TGTGCCAGCAGTTACTCCCGGGGGGACCCAGATACGCAGTATTTT

clone size: medium-sized
V gene: TRBV18
D gene: TRBD1
J gene: TRBJ2-7
CDR3 protein: CASSPGQGAYEQYF
CDR3 DNA: TGTGCCAGCTCACCCGGACAGGGGGCCTACGAGCAGTACTTC

clone size: .
V gene: TRBV6-5
D gene: .
J gene: TRBJ2-4
CDR3 protein: CASSSPTQAKNIQYF
CDR3 DNA: TGTGCCAGCAGTTCCCCGACACAAGCCAAAAACATTCAGTACTTC

clone size: .
V gene: TRBV5-4
D gene: .
J gene: TRBJ2-1
CDR3 protein: CASSLGLRDEQFF
CDR3 DNA: TGTGCCAGCAGCTTGGGGCTACGGGATGAGCAGTTCTTC

clone size: once
V gene: TRBV28
D gene: .
J gene: TRBJ2-4
CDR3 protein: CASGQGALAKNIQYF
CDR3 DNA: TGTGCCAGCGGGCAGGGTGCTTTAGCCAAAAACATTCAGTACTTC

clone size: .
V gene: TRBV21-1
D gene: .
J gene: TRBJ2-1
CDR3 protein: CASSLKGRGSGIYNEQFF
CDR3 DNA: TGTGCCAGCAGTCTAAAGGGGAGGGGAAGCGGTATTTACAATGAGCAGTTCTTC

clone size: .
V gene: TRBV5-1
D gene: TRBD1
J gene: TRBJ1-4
CDR3 protein: CASSSGQGFGEKLFF
CDR3 DNA: TGCGCCAGCAGCTCGGGACAGGGATTCGGTGAAAAACTGTTTTTT

clone size: .
V gene: TRBV19
D gene: TRBD2
J gene: TRBJ2-1
CDR3 protein: CASSIGGSGGADEQFF
CDR3 DNA: TGTGCCAGTAGTATAGGGGGTAGCGGGGGGGCGGATGAGCAGTTCTTC

clone size: once
V gene: TRBV18
D gene: TRBD2
J gene: TRBJ2-3
CDR3 protein: CASSPITSGSSDTQYF
CDR3 DNA: TGTGCCAGCTCACCCATTACTAGCGGGAGTTCAGATACGCAGTATTTT